The 2 T cell receptor beta chains below all came from one sample that was sequenced in a study of blood T cell repertoires in COVID-19 (dated by TCRdb to the early 2020s). Library creation used the immunoSEQ multiplex PCR assay. The source is immuneACCESS, and TCRdb retained only in-frame sequences with V and J called. Part of the clones is not carried over; for the studies checked, unresolved V genes explain less than half of this, and the remainder is unexplained. This sample comprises under 300,000 clones, approximately 86% of them detected only once. More than 6% of the sample belongs to the ten largest clones. Sequenced sample: peripheral blood. The receptors come from a man in his sixties who had recovered from COVID-19.

The CDR3 DNA is TGTGCCAGCAGCCAAGAAGCGTCTACGCAGTATTTT. The encoded protein is CASSQEASTQYF. This chain uses TRBV4-2 with TRBJ2-3, with D uncertain. Germline V gene data show CDR1 as LGHNA and CDR2 as YNFKEQ. The CDR3 spans 12 residues. Deletions cut 0 bases from V and 8 bases from J, with 6 bases between.

This clone was recorded only once. This sequence joins TRBV27 and TRBJ1-2; D is possibly TRBD1 (5 bases). Trimming took off 8 bases at V and 8 bases at J, with 21 bases between the two ends. The germline V gene has CDR1 MNHEY and CDR2 SMNVEV (reference sequence). The CDR3 contains 14 residues. The CDR3 protein is CASAGRTNYGGYTF. The CDR3 DNA is TGTGCCAGCGCGGGACGGACTAACTATGGAGGCTACACCTTC.